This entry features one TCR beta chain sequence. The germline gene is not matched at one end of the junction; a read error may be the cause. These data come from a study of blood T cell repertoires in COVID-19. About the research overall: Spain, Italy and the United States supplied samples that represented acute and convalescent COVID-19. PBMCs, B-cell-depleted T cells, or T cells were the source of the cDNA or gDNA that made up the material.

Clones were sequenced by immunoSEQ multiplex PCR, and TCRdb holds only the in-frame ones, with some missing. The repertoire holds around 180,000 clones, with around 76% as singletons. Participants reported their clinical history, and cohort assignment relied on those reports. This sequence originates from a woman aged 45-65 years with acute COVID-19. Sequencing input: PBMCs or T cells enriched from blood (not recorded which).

The CDR3 sequence: CASSQDGKGETGF. As DNA, the CDR3 is TGTGCCAGCAGCCAAGATGGGAAAGGGGAAACCGGCTTC. The chain has TRBV4-2 and TRBJ1-2; D is possibly TRBD1 (5 bases). The CDR3 has 13 amino acids. Germline-derived CDR1 and CDR2 are LGHNA and YNFKEQ.